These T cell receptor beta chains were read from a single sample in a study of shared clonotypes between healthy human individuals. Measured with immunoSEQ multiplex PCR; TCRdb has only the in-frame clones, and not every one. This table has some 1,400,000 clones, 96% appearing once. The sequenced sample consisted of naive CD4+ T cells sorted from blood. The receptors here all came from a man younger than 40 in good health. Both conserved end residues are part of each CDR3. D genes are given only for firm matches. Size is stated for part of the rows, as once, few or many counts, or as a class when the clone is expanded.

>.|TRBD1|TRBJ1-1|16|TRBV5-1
CASSLGGTGGITEAFF
TGCGCCAGCAGCTTGGGAGGGACAGGGGGAATTACTGAAGCTTTCTTT
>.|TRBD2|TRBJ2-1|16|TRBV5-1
CASSGGLAPVLNEQFF
TGCGCCAGCAGCGGGGGACTAGCGCCGGTCCTCAATGAGCAGTTCTTC
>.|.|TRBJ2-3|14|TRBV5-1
CASSLEYHTDTQYF
TGCGCCAGCAGCTTGGAGTACCACACAGATACGCAGTATTTT
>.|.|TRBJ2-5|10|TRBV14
CASSQGTQYF
TGTGCCAGCAGCCAAGGGACCCAGTACTTC
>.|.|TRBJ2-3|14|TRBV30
CAWSRGEPTDTQYF
TGTGCCTGGAGTAGAGGGGAGCCCACAGATACGCAGTATTTT
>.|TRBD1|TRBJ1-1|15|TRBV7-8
CASSSQQTGRTEAFF
TGTGCCAGCAGCTCCCAACAGACAGGGAGGACTGAAGCTTTCTTT
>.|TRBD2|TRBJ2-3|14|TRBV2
CASNIAGVTDTQYF
TGTGCCAGCAACATAGCGGGAGTGACAGATACGCAGTATTTT
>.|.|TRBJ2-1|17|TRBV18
CASSLKISRDSYNEQFF
TGTGCCAGCTCACTTAAAATTTCCAGGGACTCCTACAATGAGCAGTTCTTC
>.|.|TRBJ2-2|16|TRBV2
CASSVLTFANTGELFF
TGTGCCAGCAGTGTGTTAACGTTCGCGAACACCGGGGAGCTGTTTTTT
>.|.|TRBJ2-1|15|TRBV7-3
CASSPGIADYNEQFF
TGTGCCAGCAGCCCCGGGATAGCGGACTACAATGAGCAGTTCTTC
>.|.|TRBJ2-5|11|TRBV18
CASAAQETQYF
TGTGCCAGCGCCGCCCAAGAGACCCAGTACTTC
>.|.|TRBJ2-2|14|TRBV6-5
CASKEAGNTGELFF
TGTGCCAGCAAAGAGGCAGGAAACACCGGGGAGCTGTTTTTT
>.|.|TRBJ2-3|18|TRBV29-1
CSPNRVVAEPSSTDTQYF
TGCAGCCCTAATCGAGTTGTAGCGGAGCCGTCTAGCACAGATACGCAGTATTTT
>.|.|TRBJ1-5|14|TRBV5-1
CASSFGGSNQPQHF
TGCGCCAGTTCATTCGGGGGGAGCAATCAGCCCCAGCATTTT
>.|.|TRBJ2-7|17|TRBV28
CASRLAWDTSQSYEQYF
TGTGCCAGCAGACTAGCTTGGGACACGTCCCAGTCCTACGAGCAGTACTTC
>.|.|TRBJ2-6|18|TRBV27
CASSRGTTPLSGANVLTF
TGTGCCAGCAGTCGTGGGACAACTCCCCTCTCTGGGGCCAACGTCCTGACTTTC
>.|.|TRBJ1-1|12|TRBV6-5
CASDGENTEAFF
TGTGCTTCAGACGGCGAGAACACTGAAGCTTTCTTT
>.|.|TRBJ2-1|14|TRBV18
CASSPPQGYNEQFF
TGTGCCAGCTCACCACCGCAGGGGTACAATGAGCAGTTCTTC
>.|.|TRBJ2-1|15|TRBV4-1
CASSQGTTRDNEQFF
TGCGCCAGCAGCCAAGGGACCACCCGAGACAATGAGCAGTTCTTC
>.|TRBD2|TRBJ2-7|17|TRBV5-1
CASSWGLAGGGPYEQYF
TGCGCCAGCAGCTGGGGACTAGCGGGAGGTGGTCCCTACGAGCAGTACTTC
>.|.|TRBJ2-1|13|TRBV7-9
CASSLAGGPEQFF
TGTGCCAGCAGCTTAGCAGGCGGTCCTGAGCAGTTCTTC
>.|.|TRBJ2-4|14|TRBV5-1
CASSLEPAKNIQYF
TGCGCCAGCAGCTTGGAGCCAGCCAAAAACATTCAGTACTTC
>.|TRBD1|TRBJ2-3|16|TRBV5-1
CASSTGDRVGTDTQYF
TGCGCCAGCTCTACCGGGGACAGGGTGGGCACAGATACGCAGTATTTT
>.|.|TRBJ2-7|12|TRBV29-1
CSVLSYSYEQYF
TGCAGCGTTCTCTCTTACTCCTACGAGCAGTACTTC
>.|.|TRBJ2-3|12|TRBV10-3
CAISEYRDTQYF
TGTGCCATCAGTGAGTACCGAGATACGCAGTATTTT
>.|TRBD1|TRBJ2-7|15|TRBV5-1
CASSWGQGGSYEQYF
TGCGCCAGCAGCTGGGGACAGGGGGGCAGTTACGAGCAGTACTTC
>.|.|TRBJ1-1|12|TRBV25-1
CASSRTVTEAFF
TGTGCCAGCAGTCGGACAGTCACTGAAGCTTTCTTT
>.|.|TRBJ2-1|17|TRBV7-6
CASSQRALAPHYNEQFF
TGTGCCAGCAGCCAGCGGGCCCTAGCGCCTCACTACAATGAGCAGTTCTTC
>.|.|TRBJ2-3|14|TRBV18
CASSKGVGTDTQYF
TGTGCCAGCTCAAAGGGGGTGGGCACAGATACGCAGTATTTT
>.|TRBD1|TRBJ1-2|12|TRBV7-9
CASTLGTDGYTF
TGTGCCAGCACCCTGGGGACAGATGGCTACACCTTC
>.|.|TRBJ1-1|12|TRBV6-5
CASSVGNTEAFF
TGTGCCAGCAGCGTGGGGAACACTGAAGCTTTCTTT
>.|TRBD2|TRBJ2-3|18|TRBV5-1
CASSSPFAGVMITDTQYF
TGCGCCAGCAGCTCCCCGTTTGCGGGAGTAATGATCACAGATACGCAGTATTTT
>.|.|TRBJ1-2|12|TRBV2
CASSATRGGYTF
TGTGCCAGCAGTGCCACCCGGGGTGGCTACACCTTC
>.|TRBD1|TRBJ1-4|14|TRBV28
CASRAGTGPEKLFF
TGTGCCAGCAGGGCCGGGACAGGGCCAGAAAAACTGTTTTTT
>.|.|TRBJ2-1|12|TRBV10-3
CAISESSNEQFF
TGTGCCATCAGTGAGTCAAGCAATGAGCAGTTCTTC
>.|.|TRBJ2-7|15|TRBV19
CASKKSETSTYEQYF
TGTGCCAGTAAAAAGTCCGAGACATCGACCTACGAGCAGTACTTC
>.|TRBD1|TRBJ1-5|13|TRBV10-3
CAINPDRDQPQHF
TGTGCCATAAACCCGGACAGGGATCAGCCCCAGCATTTT
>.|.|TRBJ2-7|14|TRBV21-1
CATKPGTSSYEQYF
TGTGCCACCAAACCAGGGACATCCTCCTACGAGCAGTACTTC
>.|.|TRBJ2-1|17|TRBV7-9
CASSLVVDFGAHNEQFF
TGTGCCAGCAGCTTAGTCGTCGATTTCGGAGCCCACAATGAGCAGTTCTTC
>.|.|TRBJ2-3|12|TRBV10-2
CASGRHPDTQYF
TGCGCCAGCGGAAGACACCCAGATACGCAGTATTTT
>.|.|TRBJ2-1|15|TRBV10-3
CAITPGRGRRNEQFF
TGTGCCATCACCCCAGGGAGGGGGCGCAGGAATGAGCAGTTCTTC
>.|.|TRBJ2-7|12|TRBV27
CASYGPSYEQYF
TGTGCCAGCTATGGACCCTCCTACGAGCAGTACTTC
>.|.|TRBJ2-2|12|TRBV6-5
CASSPLAGELFF
TGTGCCAGCAGCCCTCTAGCCGGGGAGCTGTTTTTT
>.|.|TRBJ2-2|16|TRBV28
CASSLPGLPPTGELFF
TGTGCCAGCAGTTTACCGGGACTTCCCCCAACCGGGGAGCTGTTTTTT
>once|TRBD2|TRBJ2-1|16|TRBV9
CASSKRTGTSRNEQFF
TGTGCCAGCAGCAAACGAACCGGGACTAGCCGTAATGAGCAGTTCTTC
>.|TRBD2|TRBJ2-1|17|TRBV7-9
CASSFYQGLAAYNEQFF
TGTGCCAGCAGCTTCTATCAGGGACTAGCGGCCTACAATGAGCAGTTCTTC